The clone carrying this TCR beta chain was seen just once. Its antigen is not known. Germline V CDR1 and CDR2: MRHNA, SNTAGT. V lost 3 bases and J lost 5; bases outside the gene matches: 8. CDR3 size: 15 residues. Repertoires were generated with immunoSEQ multiplex PCR, while TCRdb's copy carries only in-frame clones and drops some. This table has over 10,000 clones, roughly 80% appearing once. The sample is drawn from a study of OX40 agonist ivuxolimab in advanced cancers. Overall study: Cohort: 80% to 90% men, mean age approximately 64, aged roughly 23 to 79.

Notes on the study in general: Low clonal expansion, among the lowest seen, marked partial responders at 0.1-3.0 mg/kg.

Autoimmune disease history or systemic immunosuppression disqualified patients. Samples of blood were obtained at baseline, on cycle 4 day 1, and on cycle 7 day 1. This chain connects TRBV6-4 to TRBJ1-2; 8 nucleotides align to TRBD1. The sample in question was CD4+ or CD8+ T cells sorted from blood, obtained in a trial of the OX40 agonist ivuxolimab. The clonotype comes from an adult with an advanced solid tumor such as melanoma, head and neck, liver or kidney cancer. CDR3: CASSEIPGGAYGYTF. In DNA, the CDR3 is TGTGCCAGCAGTGAGATTCCAGGGGGCGCGTATGGCTACACCTTC.